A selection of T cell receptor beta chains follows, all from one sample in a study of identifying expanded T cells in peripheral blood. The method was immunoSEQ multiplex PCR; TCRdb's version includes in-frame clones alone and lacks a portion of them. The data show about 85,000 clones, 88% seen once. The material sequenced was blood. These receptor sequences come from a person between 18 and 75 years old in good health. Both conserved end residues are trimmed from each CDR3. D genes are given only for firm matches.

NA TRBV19 ASSIGTEAF
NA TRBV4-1 ASSFGNEQF
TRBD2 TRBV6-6 ASSYPRGAGADTQY
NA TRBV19 ASSYTENTEAF
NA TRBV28 ASSLYKQETQY
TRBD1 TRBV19 ASTRQGPLGGYT
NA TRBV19 ASTSMTAGYGYT
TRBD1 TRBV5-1 ASSLGGGETQY
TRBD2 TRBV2 ASRGGSTMETQY
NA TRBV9 ASSAAGEKLF
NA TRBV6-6 ASSYSRLNGNTIY